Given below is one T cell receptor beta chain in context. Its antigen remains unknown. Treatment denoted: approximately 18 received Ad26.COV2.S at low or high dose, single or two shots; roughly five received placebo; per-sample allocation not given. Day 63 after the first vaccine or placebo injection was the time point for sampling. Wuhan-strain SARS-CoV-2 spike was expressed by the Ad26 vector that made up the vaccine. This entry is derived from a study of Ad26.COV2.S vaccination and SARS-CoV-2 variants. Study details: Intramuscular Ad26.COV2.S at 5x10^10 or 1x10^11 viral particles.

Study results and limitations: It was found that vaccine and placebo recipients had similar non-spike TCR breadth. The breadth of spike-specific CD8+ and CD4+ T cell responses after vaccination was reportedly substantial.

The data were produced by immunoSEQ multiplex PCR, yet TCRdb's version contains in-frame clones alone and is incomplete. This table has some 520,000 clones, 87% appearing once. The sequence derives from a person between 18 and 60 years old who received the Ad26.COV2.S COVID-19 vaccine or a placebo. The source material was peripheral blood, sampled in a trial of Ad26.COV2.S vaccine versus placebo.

The CDR3 DNA is TGCGCCAGCAGGTCCGGGGTCGAGCAGTACTTC. This sequence encodes CASRSGVEQYF. The V and J genes are TRBV5-1 and TRBJ2-7; D possibly corresponds to TRBD2 (5 bases). The CDR3 has 11 residues. Per the germline V gene, CDR1 is SGHRS and CDR2 is YFSETQ. Trimming removed 5 bases from V and 6 bases from J, with 9 bases in between. Combining the CDR3 with reference TRBV5-1 and TRBJ2-7 gives the whole variable domain KAGVTQTPRYLIKTRGQQVTLSCSPISGHRSVSWYQQTPGQGLQFLFEYFSETQRNKGNFPGRFSGRQFSNSRSEMNVSTLELGDSALYLCASRSGVEQYFGPGTRLTVT.